These 11 T cell receptor beta chains were sequenced from one sample in a study of OX40 agonist ivuxolimab in advanced cancers. Here immunoSEQ multiplex PCR was the method, and the copy in TCRdb shows in-frame clones only, minus some. The repertoire consists of 150,000 to 190,000 clones, with around 94% occurring once and the leading ten covering around 0.31%. The sample was CD4+ or CD8+ T cells sorted from blood, taken in a trial of the OX40 agonist ivuxolimab. The source of these receptors is an adult with an advanced solid tumor such as melanoma, head and neck, liver or kidney cancer.

CDR3 bases: TGTGCCAGCAGTCCAGGCGCCCAGGGTTTCTCCTACGAGCAGTACTTC. Translated, it gives CASSPGAQGFSYEQYF. The gene calls are TRBV6-6 and TRBJ2-7; possible D gene TRBD1, 5 bases. The CDR3 loop spans 16 amino acids. Per germline, CDR1 MNHNY and CDR2 SVGAGI (reference sequence). V was cut by 5 bases and J by 0 bases, with 17 bases left in between.

J is TRBJ2-2 and V is TRBV29-1; 9 nucleotides line up with TRBD1. Germline V gene sequence: CDR1 SQVTM, CDR2 ANQGSEA. J gave up 3 bases and V 6 bases, and 5 bases lay outside the gene matches. This CDR3 has 14 amino acids. This chain's CDR3 is CSVPRTGDTGELFF. The CDR3 nucleotides are TGCAGCGTCCCCAGGACAGGGGACACCGGGGAGCTGTTTTTT.

The chain employs TRBV4-1 and TRBJ1-5, with 10 bases lining up with TRBD1. Germline CDR1 is MGHRA and CDR2 is YSYEKL. V lost 0 bases and J lost 0; bases outside the gene matches: 5. The CDR3 sequence is 18 residues long. CDR3 nucleotides: TGCGCCAGCAGCCAAGATCTGGGGACAGGGGTTAGCAATCAGCCCCAGCATTTT. This translates into CASSQDLGTGVSNQPQHF.

The V gene is TRBV19, the J gene TRBJ2-7; 7 bases are shared with TRBD1. V was pared by 3 bases and J by 4 bases, with 6 bases of the junction left unmatched. The CDR3 spans 14 residues. Germline V CDR1 and CDR2: LNHDA, SQIVND (reference sequence). CDR3 DNA: TGTGCCAGTAGTATGGGACAGAGACCTTACGAGCAGTACTTC. Translating gives CASSMGQRPYEQYF.

This sequence joins TRBV6-4 and TRBJ2-1, with unresolved D. The CDR3 loop spans 13 amino acids. Trimming took off 0 bases at V and 6 bases at J, with 6 bases between the two ends. Germline V gene lookup returns CDR1 MRHNA and CDR2 SNTAGT. CDR3 coding DNA: TGTGCCAGCAGTGACTCGAGCAGCAATGAGCAGTTCTTC. Amino acid sequence: CASSDSSSNEQFF.

The CDR3, as DNA: TGTGCCAGCAGCTTGTTTCGGGGAGATTACCAGCCCCAGCATTTT. Protein sequence: CASSLFRGDYQPQHF. The chain is built from TRBV5-6 and TRBJ1-5; D not resolved. Trimming left V 1 base short and J 7 bases short, with 15 bases between. Germline CDR1 and CDR2: SGHDT and YYEEEE. This CDR3 has 15 amino acids.

The chain carries TRBV28 and TRBJ1-2; maybe TRBD1 (5 bases). Germline loops: CDR1 MDHEN, CDR2 SYDVKM. The CDR3 spans 13 residues. The V end was cut by 5 bases, the J end by 8 bases, with 15 bases between. Written as DNA, the CDR3 is TGTGCCAGCAGTCCCCCCGTCCGGGGGGGCTACACCTTC. Its protein is CASSPPVRGGYTF.

The V call is TRBV18, the J call TRBJ2-4, with D possibly matching TRBD1 (5 bases). The CDR3 length is 15 residues. In germline, CDR1 is KGHSH, CDR2 LQKENI. V was shortened by 4 bases and J by 8 bases, with 18 bases between the two germline ends. Written as DNA, the CDR3 is TGTGCCAGCTCACGCTCCGGGTCTCCCAGGGACATTCAGTACTTC. Amino acids: CASSRSGSPRDIQYF.

The V and J genes are TRBV27 and TRBJ2-3; 8 bases are shared with TRBD1. The length of the CDR3 is 17 residues. Germline assignment: CDR1 MNHEY and CDR2 SMNVEV (reference sequence). Unmatched junction bases numbered 18, after V lost 6 bases and J lost 7 bases. The DNA of the CDR3 is TGTGCCAGCAGATTAACCCAGGGGGCGCGGGACATGTATACGCAGTATTTT. Translating gives CASRLTQGARDMYTQYF.

This chain joins TRBV7-8 and TRBJ1-5, with 7 bases that match TRBD1. The ends lost 1 base at V and 3 bases at J; junction bases unmatched: 6. The CDR3 has 16 amino acids. The germline gives CDR1 SGHVS, CDR2 FQNEAQ. CDR3 coding DNA: TGTGCCAGCAGCTTAGTAGGGGGACAGACCAATCAGCCCCAGCATTTT. Its translation is CASSLVGGQTNQPQHF. The variable domain in full, completed from reference TRBV7-8 and TRBJ1-5, reads GAGVSQSPRYKVAKRGQDVALRCDPISGHVSLFWYQQALGQGPEFLTYFQNEAQLDKSGLPSDRFFAERPEGSVSTLKIQRTQQEDSAVYLCASSLVGGQTNQPQHFGDGTRLSIL.

The rearrangement joins TRBV14 to TRBJ2-1; either TRBD1 or TRBD2 may fit D (5 bases each). This CDR3 is 15 amino acids long. CDR1 is SGHDN and CDR2 is FVKESK in the germline V gene. Trimming shortened V by 0 bases and J by 4 bases, and 10 bases separated the two germline ends. CDR3 protein: CASSQDQGPYNEQFF. The CDR3, as DNA: TGTGCCAGCAGCCAAGACCAGGGACCATACAATGAGCAGTTCTTC.